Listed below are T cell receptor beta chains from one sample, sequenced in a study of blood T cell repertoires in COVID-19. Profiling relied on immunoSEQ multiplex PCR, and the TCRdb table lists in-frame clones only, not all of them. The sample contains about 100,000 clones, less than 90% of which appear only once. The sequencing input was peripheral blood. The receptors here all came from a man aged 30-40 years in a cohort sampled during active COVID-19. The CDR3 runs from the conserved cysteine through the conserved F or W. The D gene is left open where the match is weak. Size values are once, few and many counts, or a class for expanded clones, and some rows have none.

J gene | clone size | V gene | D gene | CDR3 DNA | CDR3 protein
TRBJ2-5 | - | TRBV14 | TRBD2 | TGTGCCAGCAGTCGGACTAGCGGGGTAGAGACCCAGTACTTC | CASSRTSGVETQYF
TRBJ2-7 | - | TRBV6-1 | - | TGTGCCAGCAGTGAGTCTCCTTTATACGAGCAGTACTTC | CASSESPLYEQYF
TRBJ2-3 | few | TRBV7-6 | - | TGTGCCAGCAGCTTCTCTAGCACAGATACGCAGTATTTT | CASSFSSTDTQYF
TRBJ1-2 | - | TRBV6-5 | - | TGTGCGGAGTCGGCGGACAGCTTCTATGGCTACACCTTC | CAESADSFYGYTF
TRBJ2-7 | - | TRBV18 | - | TGTGCCAGCTCAGCGCGGGGGCGAATCTACGAGCAGTACTTC | CASSARGRIYEQYF
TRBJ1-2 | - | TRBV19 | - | TGTGCCAGTAGTATAGGGCCGCCGTATGGCTACACCTTC | CASSIGPPYGYTF
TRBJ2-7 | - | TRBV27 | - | TGTGCCAGCAGTTTCCGAGGACTCAACTCCTACGAGCAGTACTTC | CASSFRGLNSYEQYF
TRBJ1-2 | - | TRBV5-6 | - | TGTGCCAGCAGCTGGCAGGTTGGTTTACTTGACTATGGCTACACCTTC | CASSWQVGLLDYGYTF
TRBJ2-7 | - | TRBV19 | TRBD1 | TGTGCCAGTAGTAGGGACAGGGATGGCTACGAGCAGTACTTC | CASSRDRDGYEQYF
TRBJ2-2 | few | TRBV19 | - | TGTGCCAGTAGTAAGGGGGACATCCACACCGGGGAGCTGTTTTTT | CASSKGDIHTGELFF
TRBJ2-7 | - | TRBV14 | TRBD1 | TGTGCCAGCAGCCCAACACCGGGACAGGGGACGCGGGAGCAGTACTTC | CASSPTPGQGTREQYF
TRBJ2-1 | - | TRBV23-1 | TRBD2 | TGCGCCAGCAGTCAAAAAAGGGCGGGGGGCCCCCAACTCAATGAGCAGTTCTTC | CASSQKRAGGPQLNEQFF
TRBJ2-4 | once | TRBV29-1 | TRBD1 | TGCAGCGTTGCCAGACAGGGAAACATTCAGTACTTC | CSVARQGNIQYF
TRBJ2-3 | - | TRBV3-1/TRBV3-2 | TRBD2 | TGTGCCAGCAGCCCCGGGACTAAGGGCACAGATACGCAGTATTTT | CASSPGTKGTDTQYF
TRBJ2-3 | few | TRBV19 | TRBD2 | TGTGCCAGTAGTAGGGGGCCGACTAGCGGGGTGAGCACAGATACGCAGTATTTT | CASSRGPTSGVSTDTQYF
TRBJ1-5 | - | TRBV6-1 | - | TGTGCCAGCAGTGAAGTAACAGGGAAGGGTTATAGCAATCAGCCCCAGCATTTT | CASSEVTGKGYSNQPQHF
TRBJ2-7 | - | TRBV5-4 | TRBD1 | TGTGCCAGCAGCTTGTTACAGGGGGGCGTGAACGAGCAGTACTTC | CASSLLQGGVNEQYF
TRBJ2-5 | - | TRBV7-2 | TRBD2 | TGTGCCAGCAGCTTGGGCCTAGCGGGGGGCGTAGAGACCCAGTACTTC | CASSLGLAGGVETQYF
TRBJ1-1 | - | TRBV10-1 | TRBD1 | TGCGCCAGCAGTGTGGAAGTGGGACAGGGGGCCGCTTTCTTT | CASSVEVGQGAAFF
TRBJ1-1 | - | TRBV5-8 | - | TGTGCCAGCAGCCATACTACCGACAGTATGAACACTGAAGCTTTCTTT | CASSHTTDSMNTEAFF
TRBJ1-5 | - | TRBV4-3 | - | TGCGCCAGCAGCCAAGATAGAGATCAGCCCCAGCATTTT | CASSQDRDQPQHF
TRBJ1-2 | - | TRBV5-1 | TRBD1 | TGCGCCAGCAGCCCTTCGACAGGGGACTTTTCCTATGGCTACACCTTC | CASSPSTGDFSYGYTF
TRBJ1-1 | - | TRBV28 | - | TGTGCCAGCAGCACCAGGTGGGAAGCTTTCTTT | CASSTRWEAFF
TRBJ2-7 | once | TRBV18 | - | TGTGCCAGCTCACCCTCTACCACCTACGAGCAGTACTTC | CASSPSTTYEQYF
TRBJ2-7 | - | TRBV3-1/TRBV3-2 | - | TGTGCCAGCAGCCAAGACATACAGCTAGGGGCCTACGAGCAGTACTTC | CASSQDIQLGAYEQYF
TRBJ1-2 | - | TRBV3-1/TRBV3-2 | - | TGTGCCAGCAGCCAAGCAGGCCTTAACTATGGCTACACCTTC | CASSQAGLNYGYTF
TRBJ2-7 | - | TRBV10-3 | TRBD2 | TGTGCCATCAGTGAGTCTAGCGGGGGGACCTACGAGCAGTACTTC | CAISESSGGTYEQYF
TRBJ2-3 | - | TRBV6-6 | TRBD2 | TGTGCCAGCCGAGATAGCGGGGCAGATACGCAGTATTTT | CASRDSGADTQYF
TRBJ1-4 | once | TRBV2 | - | TGTGCCAGCAGTGTCGGTCTTTTGGGCGGGGTAGTAAGGGAAAAACTGTTTTTT | CASSVGLLGGVVREKLFF
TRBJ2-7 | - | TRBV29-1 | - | TGCAGCGTTGAAGGGGGCCCTCCCTACGAGCAGTACTTC | CSVEGGPPYEQYF
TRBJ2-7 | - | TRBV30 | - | TGTGCCTGGGGCACAGGGTTTTACGAGCAGTACTTC | CAWGTGFYEQYF
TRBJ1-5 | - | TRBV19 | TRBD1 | TGTGCCAGTAGTATAGCGAGGGACAGGGGGCGCGGGCAGCCCCAGCATTTT | CASSIARDRGRGQPQHF
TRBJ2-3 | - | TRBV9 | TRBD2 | TGTGCCAGCAGCCCCGGACTAGTTCGAGATACGCAGTATTTT | CASSPGLVRDTQYF
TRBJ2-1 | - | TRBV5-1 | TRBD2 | TGCGCCAGCACGTTGGCGGGACTAGTTAAGAATGAGCAGTTCTTC | CASTLAGLVKNEQFF
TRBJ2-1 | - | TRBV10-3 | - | TGTGCCATCAGTGGGGAGAGACCCGCTTCGAATGAGCAGTTCTTC | CAISGERPASNEQFF
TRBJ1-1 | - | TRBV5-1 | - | TGCGCCAGCAGCTTGGATACGGGAAAAGGCGCTGAAGCTTTCTTT | CASSLDTGKGAEAFF
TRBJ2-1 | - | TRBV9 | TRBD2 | TGTGCCAGCAGCGTAGGGGTAGCGGGGAAAACCCAAAACAATGAGCAGTTCTTC | CASSVGVAGKTQNNEQFF
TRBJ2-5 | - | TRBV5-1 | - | TGCGCCAGCAGCCCGGGTCCACCACACGAGACCCAGTACTTC | CASSPGPPHETQYF
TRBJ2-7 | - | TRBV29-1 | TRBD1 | TGCAGCGCAGGACAGGGAATCTCCTACGAGCAGTACTTC | CSAGQGISYEQYF
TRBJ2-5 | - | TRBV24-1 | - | TGTGCCACCAGTGATTTGCCCCGGGGGAGCCCCGCGCAAGAGACCCAGTACTTC | CATSDLPRGSPAQETQYF
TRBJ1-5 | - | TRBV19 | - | TGTGCCAGTAGTATAGTACAGGGTAGCAATCAGCCCCAGCATTTT | CASSIVQGSNQPQHF
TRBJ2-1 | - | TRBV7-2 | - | TGTGCCAGCAGCTTGAAGCATGAGCAGTTCTTC | CASSLKHEQFF
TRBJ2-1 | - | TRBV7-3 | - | TGTGCCAGCAGCTTACAGGGATCCGCCAATGAGCAGTTCTTC | CASSLQGSANEQFF
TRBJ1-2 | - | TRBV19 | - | TGTGCCAGTAACACTCAAGGTGGGGCCAGGGGTGGCTACACCTTC | CASNTQGGARGGYTF
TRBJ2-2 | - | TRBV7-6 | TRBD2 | TGTGCCAGCAGCTTAATGTCTGGCCAAGCGGGGTCGAACACCGGGGAGCTGTTTTTT | CASSLMSGQAGSNTGELFF
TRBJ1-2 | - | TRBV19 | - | TGTGCCAGTAGACAACAGGGTGTGCTCTATGGCTACACCTTC | CASRQQGVLYGYTF
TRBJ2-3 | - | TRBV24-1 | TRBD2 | TGTGCCACCAGCCCCGGGGGGGGGAGGGCAGATACGCAGTATTTT | CATSPGGGRADTQYF
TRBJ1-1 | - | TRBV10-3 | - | TGTGCCATCAGTCGACCCGGGAGAGAGACTGAAGCTTTCTTT | CAISRPGRETEAFF
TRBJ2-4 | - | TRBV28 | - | TGTGCCAGCAGTGAGGCTCAACTAGGATCCAAAAACATTCAGTACTTC | CASSEAQLGSKNIQYF
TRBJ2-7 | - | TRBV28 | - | TGTGCCAGCAGTTTATATGAACCCGGCAGGGGCGGGCGCGAGCAGTACTTC | CASSLYEPGRGGREQYF
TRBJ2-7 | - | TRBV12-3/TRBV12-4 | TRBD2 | TGTGCCAGTGCCCGGGGGGTTATTCACGAGCAGTACTTC | CASARGVIHEQYF
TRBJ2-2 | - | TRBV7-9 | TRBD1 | TGTGCCAGCAGGGTGACAGGGATCGGGGAGCTGTTTTTT | CASRVTGIGELFF
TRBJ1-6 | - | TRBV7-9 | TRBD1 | TGTGCCAGCAGCTTAATGGGACAGGGTGATTCACCCCTCCACTTT | CASSLMGQGDSPLHF
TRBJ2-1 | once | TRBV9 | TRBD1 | TGTGCCAGCAGCGGACAGGGGAGCTCCTACAATGAGCAGTTCTTC | CASSGQGSSYNEQFF